The 12 T cell receptor beta chains below all came from one sample that was sequenced in a study of shared clonotypes between healthy human individuals. Clones were sequenced by immunoSEQ multiplex PCR, and TCRdb holds only the in-frame ones, with some missing. The sample includes 2,100,000 or so clones, around 95% of them seen just once. The sample consisted of naive CD4+ T cells sorted from blood. The subset: CD45RA+ positively selected. Source of these receptors: a man between 18 and 29 years old in good health.

This sequence joins TRBV9 and TRBJ1-3; 7 bases map to TRBD1. There are 15 residues in the CDR3. Germline loops: CDR1 SGDLS, CDR2 YYNGEE. V shed 4 bases and J 4 bases; nucleotides not matched to a gene: 8. The CDR3 loop reads CASSQGGQLGNTIYF. The CDR3 DNA reads as TGTGCCAGCAGCCAGGGGGGGCAGTTAGGAAACACCATATATTTT. Full variable domain (remainder filled in from reference TRBV9 and TRBJ1-3): DSGVTQTPKHLITATGQRVTLRCSPRSGDLSVYWYQQSLDQGLQFLIQYYNGEERAKGNILERFSAQQFPDLHSELNLSSLELGDSALYFCASSQGGQLGNTIYFGEGSWLTVV.

In its sample, this clone was seen once. The chain combines TRBV5-5 with TRBJ2-7, with D perhaps TRBD1 (5 bases). The length of the CDR3 is 14 residues. V gave up 4 bases and J gave up 4 bases, with 15 bases separating them. Germline V lookup: CDR1 SGHKS, CDR2 YYEKEE (reference sequence). The CDR3 loop reads CASSQEAGSYEQYF. CDR3 in DNA: TGTGCCAGCAGCCAAGAGGCAGGGTCTTACGAGCAGTACTTC.

The chain couples TRBV30 to TRBJ2-7, with 7 bases aligning to TRBD1. Germline loops: CDR1 GTSNPN, CDR2 SVGIG (reference sequence). Losses at the gene ends were 2 bases for V and 4 bases for J; bases not matched to a gene: 5. CDR3 length: 13 amino acids. The CDR3: CAWSYRTGYEQYF. Written as DNA, the CDR3 is TGTGCCTGGAGTTATAGGACAGGATACGAGCAGTACTTC.

The chain has TRBV30 and TRBJ2-7; 12 bases line up with TRBD2. The V gene's germline CDR1 is GTSNPN and CDR2 SVGIG (reference sequence). The CDR3 consists of 15 residues. V dropped 5 bases and J dropped 4; count of bases not matched to a gene: 9. The CDR3, as DNA: TGTGCCTGGCAAAAAGGACTAGCGGGAATGTACGAGCAGTACTTC. It codes for CAWQKGLAGMYEQYF.

The rearrangement uses TRBV28 and TRBJ1-1; D might be TRBD1 (6 bases). This CDR3 contains 13 residues. From germline, CDR1 is MDHEN and CDR2 SYDVKM. V was clipped by 7 bases and J by 7 bases, with 16 bases between them. The CDR3 is CASKKRGAGEAFF. The CDR3 DNA reads as TGTGCCAGCAAAAAACGGGGGGCTGGTGAAGCTTTCTTT.

The chain couples TRBV4-1 to TRBJ2-3; no clear D. Germline V gene data show CDR1 as MGHRA and CDR2 as YSYEKL. The V end lost 1 base, the J end lost 2 bases, and 7 bases lay between the germline ends. There are 14 residues in the CDR3. This CDR3 reads CASSQGHLTDTQYF. The CDR3, as DNA: TGCGCCAGCAGCCAAGGGCACCTCACAGATACGCAGTATTTT.

The chain couples TRBV19 to TRBJ2-2, with TRBD2 identical over 10 bases. Germline CDR1 reads LNHDA; CDR2 reads SQIVND (reference sequence). The junction had 9 bases not matched to a gene; V was cut back by 3 bases and J by 8 bases. The CDR3 is made up of 16 amino acids. The chain's CDR3 is CASSMTASGSSGELFF. The CDR3 region has the DNA TGTGCCAGTAGTATGACGGCTAGCGGGAGTTCGGGGGAGCTGTTTTTT.

The CDR3 loop reads CASRIGTSELNEQFF. CDR3 DNA: TGTGCCAGCAGAATTGGGACGAGCGAACTCAATGAGCAGTTCTTC. This chain links TRBV27 with TRBJ2-1; D assignment may be TRBD1 or TRBD2 (5 bases each). Germline lookup yields CDR1 MNHEY and CDR2 SMNVEV (reference sequence). Trimming took 6 bases from V and 6 from J, leaving 18 bases between them. CDR3 length: 15 amino acids.

The CDR3 region is CASREGSNTGELFF. The CDR3 nucleotides are TGTGCCAGCAGAGAGGGGTCGAACACCGGGGAGCTGTTTTTT. The chain joins TRBV6-5 to TRBJ2-2; TRBD1 or TRBD2 may be the D gene (5 bases each). The CDR3 loop spans 14 amino acids. The V gene lost 6 bases and the J gene lost 0 bases, with 8 bases spanning the gap. CDR1 and CDR2 from the germline V gene are MNHEY and SVGAGI.

The V gene is TRBV27, the J gene TRBJ2-5; no definite D call. Looked up from germline, CDR1 is MNHEY and CDR2 is SMNVEV (reference sequence). Trimming removed 6 bases from V and 4 bases from J, with 15 bases in between. The CDR3 runs 14 residues. The CDR3: CASSGSGLGETQYF. CDR3 coding DNA: TGTGCCAGCAGCGGGTCAGGTCTCGGAGAGACCCAGTACTTC.

V gene TRBV6-1 combines with J gene TRBJ2-7; 8 positions match TRBD1. V was pared by 3 bases and J by 2 bases, with 3 bases of the junction left unmatched. CDR1 MNHNS and CDR2 SASEGT come from the germline V gene. The CDR3 is 14 amino acids. CDR3 DNA sequence: TGTGCCAGCAGTGAGTCACAGGGGGCCTACGAGCAGTACTTC. Protein sequence: CASSESQGAYEQYF.

The chain uses TRBV11-2 and TRBJ2-7; possibly TRBD1 for D (6 bases). The germline gives CDR1 SGHAT, CDR2 FQNNGV. The CDR3 totals 13 residues. The V end lost 6 bases, the J end lost 0 bases, and 9 bases lay between the germline ends. The CDR3 nucleotides are TGTGCCAGCAGACGACAGGACTCCTACGAGCAGTACTTC. Translating gives CASRRQDSYEQYF.